This is a list of T cell receptor beta chains from one sample in a study of CD8 T cells in Susac syndrome. TCRdb recomputed calls from the immunoSEQ multiplex PCR reads with MiXCR, one row per CDR3 protein. This repertoire shows 150,000 to 200,000 distinct CDR3 sequences, just over 90% found once; its top ten account for more than 0.13%. The sample taken for sequencing was CD4+ T cells from PBMCs. These receptor sequences come from a human donor in good health. Both conserved end residues are part of each CDR3. Fields, in order: V gene, clone size, J gene, D gene, CDR3 DNA, CDR3 protein. The D gene is left open where the match is weak. Clone size, where shown, is once, few, many, or a class for clones that have expanded.

V gene: TRBV2
clone size: NA
J gene: TRBJ1-1
D gene: NA
CDR3 DNA: TGTGCCAGCAGTGAAGGGGTAGGGGTAAGCACTGAAGCTTTCTTT
CDR3 protein: CASSEGVGVSTEAFF

V gene: TRBV9
clone size: NA
J gene: TRBJ1-5
D gene: TRBD1
CDR3 DNA: TGTGCCAGCAGCACAGGGGTTGAGAGCAATCAGCCCCAGCATTTT
CDR3 protein: CASSTGVESNQPQHF

V gene: TRBV12-3/TRBV12-4
clone size: NA
J gene: TRBJ2-1
D gene: NA
CDR3 DNA: TGTGCCAGCGTTAAGCTGGGGGCGGATGAGCAGTTCTTC
CDR3 protein: CASVKLGADEQFF

V gene: TRBV7-9
clone size: NA
J gene: TRBJ2-2
D gene: TRBD1
CDR3 DNA: TGTGCCAGCAGATTGCCAGGGGGCTATGACACCGGGGAGCTGTTTTTT
CDR3 protein: CASRLPGGYDTGELFF

V gene: TRBV3-1
clone size: NA
J gene: TRBJ2-7
D gene: NA
CDR3 DNA: TGTGCCAGCAGCCAACCCTACGAGCAGTACTTC
CDR3 protein: CASSQPYEQYF

V gene: TRBV20-1
clone size: NA
J gene: TRBJ2-7
D gene: NA
CDR3 DNA: TGCAGTGCCAGTACAGGATCGGGCGAGCAGTACTTC
CDR3 protein: CSASTGSGEQYF

V gene: TRBV5-1
clone size: NA
J gene: TRBJ2-7
D gene: NA
CDR3 DNA: TGCGCCAGCAGCTTGGATCCGGGAAGCTCCTACGAGCAGTACTTC
CDR3 protein: CASSLDPGSSYEQYF

V gene: TRBV4-2
clone size: NA
J gene: TRBJ2-7
D gene: NA
CDR3 DNA: TGTGCCAGCAGCCACGATGGGACCCCCGGGGTCTACGAGCAGTACTTC
CDR3 protein: CASSHDGTPGVYEQYF

V gene: TRBV19
clone size: NA
J gene: TRBJ1-6
D gene: NA
CDR3 DNA: TGTGCCAGTTCATATTCGTACAAACCGGGCGATTCACCCCTCCACTTT
CDR3 protein: CASSYSYKPGDSPLHF

V gene: TRBV12-3/TRBV12-4
clone size: NA
J gene: TRBJ1-6
D gene: NA
CDR3 DNA: TGTGCCAGCAGTTGGAGGGGCTATAATTCACCCCTCCACTTT
CDR3 protein: CASSWRGYNSPLHF

V gene: TRBV19
clone size: NA
J gene: TRBJ1-2
D gene: NA
CDR3 DNA: TGTGCCAGTACGGACAAGACCCTCTATGGCTACACCTTC
CDR3 protein: CASTDKTLYGYTF

V gene: TRBV7-2
clone size: NA
J gene: TRBJ1-5
D gene: NA
CDR3 DNA: TGTGCCAGCAGCTTAGGACGGGGCGCTCAGCCCCAGCATTTT
CDR3 protein: CASSLGRGAQPQHF

V gene: TRBV12-3/TRBV12-4
clone size: once
J gene: TRBJ2-1
D gene: NA
CDR3 DNA: TGTGCCAGCAGTCCCCTCAAAGCAAGCTCAACGGCCAATGAGCAGTTCTTC
CDR3 protein: CASSPLKASSTANEQFF

V gene: TRBV6-6
clone size: NA
J gene: TRBJ1-4
D gene: NA
CDR3 DNA: TGTGCCGCCAGGGGCACCGGGGATGGTGAAAAACTGTTTTTT
CDR3 protein: CAARGTGDGEKLFF

V gene: TRBV7-2
clone size: once
J gene: TRBJ2-7
D gene: TRBD2
CDR3 DNA: TGTGCCAGCAGCCGGGGGGACTCCGACTACGAGCAGTACTTC
CDR3 protein: CASSRGDSDYEQYF

V gene: TRBV5-1
clone size: NA
J gene: TRBJ1-4
D gene: TRBD1
CDR3 DNA: TGCGCCAGCAGCTCTCGGACAGGGGAAGAAAAACTGTTTTTT
CDR3 protein: CASSSRTGEEKLFF

V gene: TRBV20-1
clone size: NA
J gene: TRBJ1-1
D gene: NA
CDR3 DNA: TGCAGTGCTGGGTATGCCGTGAACACTGAAGCTTTCTTT
CDR3 protein: CSAGYAVNTEAFF

V gene: TRBV7-4
clone size: NA
J gene: TRBJ1-5
D gene: NA
CDR3 DNA: TGTGCCAGCAGCTCGACCAATCAGCCCCAGCATTTT
CDR3 protein: CASSSTNQPQHF

V gene: TRBV29-1
clone size: NA
J gene: TRBJ1-1
D gene: NA
CDR3 DNA: TGCAGCGTTGGACAATTTGGCAACACTGAAGCTTTCTTT
CDR3 protein: CSVGQFGNTEAFF

V gene: TRBV7-8
clone size: NA
J gene: TRBJ1-2
D gene: NA
CDR3 DNA: TGTGCCAGCAGCCCGGGGGAGTTGGGCTATGGCTACACCTTC
CDR3 protein: CASSPGELGYGYTF

V gene: TRBV12-3/TRBV12-4
clone size: NA
J gene: TRBJ1-2
D gene: NA
CDR3 DNA: TGTGCCAGCAGCCCCTCCGCCGGCCCCAACTATGGCTACACCTTC
CDR3 protein: CASSPSAGPNYGYTF

V gene: TRBV20-1
clone size: NA
J gene: TRBJ2-5
D gene: NA
CDR3 DNA: TGCAGTGCCAGTGGTAGTCGGGCCCTCCAAGAGACCCAGTACTTC
CDR3 protein: CSASGSRALQETQYF

V gene: TRBV11-2
clone size: NA
J gene: TRBJ2-7
D gene: TRBD1
CDR3 DNA: TGTGCCAGCAGCTTAGCACCGGGACAGGGGGACTTCGAGCAGTACTTC
CDR3 protein: CASSLAPGQGDFEQYF

V gene: TRBV7-2
clone size: NA
J gene: TRBJ2-3
D gene: NA
CDR3 DNA: TGTGCCAGCAGCTTAGCCCCGGACCCTAGCACAGATACGCAGTATTTT
CDR3 protein: CASSLAPDPSTDTQYF

V gene: TRBV3-1
clone size: once
J gene: TRBJ2-7
D gene: NA
CDR3 DNA: TGTGCCAGCAGCCAAGATAGCGAGGGGTACGAGCAGTACTTC
CDR3 protein: CASSQDSEGYEQYF

V gene: TRBV4-1
clone size: NA
J gene: TRBJ2-1
D gene: TRBD2
CDR3 DNA: TGCGCCAGCAGCCGCGGGGGACTAGCGTTCTACAATGAGCAGTTCTTC
CDR3 protein: CASSRGGLAFYNEQFF

V gene: TRBV12-3/TRBV12-4
clone size: NA
J gene: TRBJ2-2
D gene: NA
CDR3 DNA: TGTGCCAGCAGCCCCCAGTCCAACACCGGGGAGCTGTTTTTT
CDR3 protein: CASSPQSNTGELFF

V gene: TRBV3-1
clone size: NA
J gene: TRBJ2-3
D gene: TRBD2
CDR3 DNA: TGTGCCAGCAGCCAACGACGTCGAGCGGGGGTTGATACGCGGTATTTT
CDR3 protein: CASSQRRRAGVDTRYF

V gene: TRBV15
clone size: once
J gene: TRBJ2-5
D gene: NA
CDR3 DNA: TGTGCCACCAGCAGAGATAAGGGGAGTGAGACCCAGTACTTC
CDR3 protein: CATSRDKGSETQYF

V gene: TRBV9
clone size: NA
J gene: TRBJ2-7
D gene: NA
CDR3 DNA: TGTGCCAGCAGCAAGACCTTGGGGGAGCAGTACTTC
CDR3 protein: CASSKTLGEQYF

V gene: TRBV6-4
clone size: NA
J gene: TRBJ2-2
D gene: TRBD1
CDR3 DNA: TGTGCCAGCAGTCGGACAGGGCGAAACACCGGGGAGCTGTTTTTT
CDR3 protein: CASSRTGRNTGELFF